This T cell receptor beta chain appears in the sequencing data of a study of identical twins. This clonotype has at least ten counts. TCRdb reanalysed the 5' RACE reads using MiXCR and keeps one entry per CDR3 protein. The sample records 260,000 or so distinct CDR3 sequences, approximately 7.9% being singletons. The same specimen was also included in a second study, on yellow fever vaccine responses in identical twins.

The TCR was taken from a woman between 18 and 29 years old in good health. Sequenced sample: CD8+ T cells sorted from blood.

CDR3 in amino acids: CAAHVGVHNQPQHF. CDR3 nucleotide sequence: TGTGCCGCCCACGTAGGGGTCCACAATCAGCCCCAGCATTTT. V and J are TRBV28 and TRBJ1-5, with D possibly being TRBD1 (5 bases). The CDR3 sequence is 14 residues long. CDR1 MDHEN and CDR2 SYDVKM come from the germline V gene. V was trimmed by 11 bases and J by 3 bases, leaving 17 bases between them.